This T cell receptor beta chain was documented in a study of cytomegalovirus exposure and HLA in healthy donors. The germline gives CDR1 SGHTA, CDR2 FQGTGA. Trimming removed 3 bases from V and 6 bases from J; junction bases left unmatched: 4. The CDR3 runs to 13 residues. The PCR made use of 60 Vbeta and 13 Jbeta primers. Assay: immunoSEQ multiplex PCR; the TCRdb copy retains only in-frame clones and omits some. Its table records more than 100,000 clones. The chain is built from TRBV7-3 and TRBJ2-7, with 8 bases lining up with TRBD1. Sequenced sample: PBMCs. The clonotype was recovered from a woman in her thirties or forties in good health and CMV-seronegative. CDR3 loop: CASSLDRDGEQYF. Written as DNA, the CDR3 is TGTGCCAGCAGCTTGGACAGGGATGGCGAGCAGTACTTC. Variable domain in full (rest from reference TRBV7-3 and TRBJ2-7): GAGVSQTPSNKVTEKGKYVELRCDPISGHTALYWYRQSLGQGPEFLIYFQGTGAADDSGLPNDRFFAVRPEGSVSTLKIQRTERGDSAVYLCASSLDRDGEQYFGPGTRLTVT.